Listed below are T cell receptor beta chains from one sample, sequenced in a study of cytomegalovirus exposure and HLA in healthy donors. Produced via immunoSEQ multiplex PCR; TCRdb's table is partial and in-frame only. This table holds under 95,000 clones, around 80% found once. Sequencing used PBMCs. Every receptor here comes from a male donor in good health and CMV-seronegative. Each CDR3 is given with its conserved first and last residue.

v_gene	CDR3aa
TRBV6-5	CASSRGGSNYGYTF
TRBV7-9	CASSLSGGQTYEQYF
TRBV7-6	CASSLGLADNPRADEQYF
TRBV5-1	CASSLEGVPYNEQFF
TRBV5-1	CASSLDGTGGFEQYF
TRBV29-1	CSVEDRSGGNTNYGCTF
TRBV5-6	CASSFVGREKNEQFF
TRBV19	CASNRQQGAASYSNQPQHF
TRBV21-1	CASSKGGLAGVEQYF
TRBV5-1	CASSSPRQVRSGANVLTF
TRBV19	CASSSVTDTQYF
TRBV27	CASGLAGGPDEQFF
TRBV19	CASSPQRGTGELFF
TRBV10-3	CATALAGSYNEQFF
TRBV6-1	CASRRDSPGVTF
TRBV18	CASSPVRDRTYEQYF
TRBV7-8	CASSVGTSGTKNIQYF
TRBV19	CASSIPRSTGPNQPQHF
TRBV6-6	CASSGGQGYYGYTF
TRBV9	CASSVGLAGPYNEQFF
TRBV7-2	CASSLAGYGYTF
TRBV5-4	CASSSRQDYYHTF
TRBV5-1	CASSSGSDRGYTF
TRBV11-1	CASSPRTGRFTEGYTF
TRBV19	CASSIKRGGSADTQYF
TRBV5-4	CASSQGTMETQYF
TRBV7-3	CASSGQGALTDTQYF
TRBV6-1	CASSEHLYEQYF
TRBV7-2	CASSLAGGGNTDTQYF
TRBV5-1	CASTPHSGPANTGELFF
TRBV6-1	CASSLVDRPNSPLHF
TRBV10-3	CAISADYRDRGNTIYF
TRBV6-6	CASTDNVNKGRGYTF
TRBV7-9	CASSNPKMVAGGVNEQYF
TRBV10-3	CAISAPQTGWNGYTF
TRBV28	CASSFRLTGGNEQFF
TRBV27	CASKPGQGNEQYF